This is a list of T cell receptor beta chains from one sample in a study of blood T cell repertoires in COVID-19. Clones were sequenced by immunoSEQ multiplex PCR, and TCRdb holds only the in-frame ones, with some missing. The sample records about 150,000 clones, approximately 85% being singletons. Sequencing input: peripheral blood. Receptors were obtained from a man aged 60 to 75 with COVID-19, enrolled during active disease. Each CDR3 is given with its conserved first and last residue. D genes are given only for firm matches. A clone size is listed for some rows: how often the clone was seen (once, few, many), or a class if it is expanded.

TRBJ1-5	.	few	TRBV5-1	TGCGCCAGCAGCTTGGTCGGGGGGAATCAGCCCCAGCATTTT	CASSLVGGNQPQHF
TRBJ1-1	TRBD1	.	TRBV3-1/TRBV3-2	TGTGCCAGCAGCCAGGGACAGCCGAACACTGAAGCTTTCTTT	CASSQGQPNTEAFF
TRBJ1-5	.	.	TRBV19	TGTGCCAGTAGTCTACTTCAGCGGCATCAGCCCCAGCATTTT	CASSLLQRHQPQHF
TRBJ2-7	.	.	TRBV7-6	TGTGCCAGCAGCTTGAGCCTGAGCTCCTACGAGCAGTACTTC	CASSLSLSSYEQYF
TRBJ1-1	.	few	TRBV10-2	TGCGCCAGCAGTGGGGTAGGGGGGGGATATGTAAACACTGAAGCTTTCTTT	CASSGVGGGYVNTEAFF
TRBJ2-7	TRBD2	.	TRBV4-3	TGCGCCAGCAGCCGAGCCTCGAGCGGGGGTGGTTACGAGCAGTACTTC	CASSRASSGGGYEQYF
TRBJ1-2	.	.	TRBV29-1	TGCAGCGTGTCCTCCGGGGGGGGCAAAGGCTATGGCTACACCTTC	CSVSSGGGKGYGYTF
TRBJ2-4	TRBD1	.	TRBV7-9	TGTGCCAGCAGACGACAGGGTCTTGGGGTTGGCATTCAGTACTTC	CASRRQGLGVGIQYF
TRBJ2-7	TRBD2	.	TRBV19	TGTGCCAGTAGCCTGAGCGGGAGACAAAACTTCTACGAGCAGTACTTC	CASSLSGRQNFYEQYF
TRBJ2-3	.	.	TRBV18	TGTGCCAGCTCACCTCAGCGGCCCTCTAGCACAGATACGCAGTATTTT	CASSPQRPSSTDTQYF
TRBJ1-2	TRBD1	.	TRBV7-3	TGTGCCAGCAGCTTTCCGTATTACGGACAGGACTATGGCTACACCTTC	CASSFPYYGQDYGYTF
TRBJ1-2	.	.	TRBV7-2	TGTGCCAGCAGCGCGGGGGGATTTAACTATGGCTACACCTTC	CASSAGGFNYGYTF
TRBJ2-5	TRBD2	.	TRBV27	TGTGCCAGCAGTCCGCTGGGGGGAGGGGAGACCCAGTACTTC	CASSPLGGGETQYF
TRBJ1-6	TRBD1	.	TRBV3-1/TRBV3-2	TGTGCCAGCAGCTCCCGGGACAGGGGCCCGAATAATTCACCCCTCCACTTT	CASSSRDRGPNNSPLHF
TRBJ1-4	TRBD1	.	TRBV24-1	TGTGCCACCAGTGAGTGGACAGGGATAGTTGAAAAACTGTTTTTT	CATSEWTGIVEKLFF
TRBJ1-3	.	.	TRBV19	TGTGCCAGTAAATCAAGGGAGGGGCTAGTCTCTGGAAACACCATATATTTT	CASKSREGLVSGNTIYF
TRBJ2-1	.	.	TRBV5-4	TGTGCCAGCAGCTTGGCCGTGATGGAGGCAGAGCAGTTCTTC	CASSLAVMEAEQFF
TRBJ1-1	.	.	TRBV7-2	TGTGCCAGCAGCTACGGACAGATGAACACTGAAGCTTTCTTT	CASSYGQMNTEAFF
TRBJ2-3	TRBD2	.	TRBV6-6	TGTGCCAGCAGTTCAAGCGGGGTAGGCGCAGATACGCAGTATTTT	CASSSSGVGADTQYF
TRBJ1-2	.	.	TRBV5-6	TGTGCCAGCAGCTTGGTGGGACACGGTGGCTACACCTTC	CASSLVGHGGYTF
TRBJ2-1	TRBD2	.	TRBV24-1	TGTGCCACCAGTGGCGGTGGCGGGAGCTCCTACAATGAGCAGTTCTTC	CATSGGGGSSYNEQFF
TRBJ1-4	TRBD1	once	TRBV5-6	TGTGCCAGCAGCTGGTGGACAGGGGACGAAAAACTGTTTTTT	CASSWWTGDEKLFF
TRBJ1-4	TRBD1	.	TRBV19	TGTGCCAGTAGTACTACAGGGGGATTTAGTGAAAAACTGTTTTTT	CASSTTGGFSEKLFF
TRBJ2-2	TRBD1	few	TRBV29-1	TGCAGCGTGAACCCCCGAAGGGGGCTCACCGGGGAGCTGTTTTTT	CSVNPRRGLTGELFF
TRBJ1-4	TRBD1	.	TRBV19	TGTGCCAGTAGGCCGGGACAGGGAACTAATGAAAAACTGTTTTTT	CASRPGQGTNEKLFF
TRBJ1-2	TRBD1	.	TRBV7-2	TGTGCCAGCAGCCGGGAGGACAGGGGTCCCTATGGCTACACCTTC	CASSREDRGPYGYTF
TRBJ2-4	TRBD2	once	TRBV6-6	TGTGCCAGCATTGACCTCCCAGTGGGGAGGGGCATTCAGTACTTC	CASIDLPVGRGIQYF
TRBJ2-7	TRBD2	once	TRBV30	TGTGCCTGGAGTCTAGCGGGAGGGTCGGGCCAGTACTTC	CAWSLAGGSGQYF
TRBJ2-5	TRBD1	.	TRBV5-6	TGTGCCAGCAGCTTGTTCGGGACAGGGGCCTGGGAGACCCAGTACTTC	CASSLFGTGAWETQYF
TRBJ2-1	.	few	TRBV5-8	TGTGCCAGCACCCGCGGGGCAGGCTACAATGAGCAGTTCTTC	CASTRGAGYNEQFF
TRBJ1-1	TRBD1	.	TRBV15	TGTGCCACCAGCAGAGATGGGCGGGACAGGGGGCGCGGGGACACTGAAGCTTTCTTT	CATSRDGRDRGRGDTEAFF
TRBJ1-1	.	once	TRBV13	TGTGCCAGCAGCAATCGACCCCCACAGGGATCGGACACTGAAGCTTTCTTT	CASSNRPPQGSDTEAFF
TRBJ2-1	TRBD2	.	TRBV30	TGTGCCTGGAGTCTAATCGGACTAGCGTCTGACAATGAGCAGTTCTTC	CAWSLIGLASDNEQFF
TRBJ2-2	TRBD1	.	TRBV15	TGTGCCACTAGGACAGGCTACACCGGGGAGCTGTTTTTT	CATRTGYTGELFF
TRBJ2-1	.	once	TRBV24-1	TGTGCCACCAGTGATGGGGACTGGAACTACAATGAGCAGTTCTTC	CATSDGDWNYNEQFF
TRBJ1-4	.	.	TRBV5-1	TGCGCCAGCAGCTTGGTTTCAGGGTCTAGGGAAAAACTGTTTTTT	CASSLVSGSREKLFF
TRBJ1-2	.	once	TRBV29-1	TGCAGCGTTGAGGAGGCGGGCTACACCTTC	CSVEEAGYTF
TRBJ1-1	.	.	TRBV7-3	TGTGCCAGCAGCTTATCCAGGAACACTGAAGCTTTCTTT	CASSLSRNTEAFF
TRBJ1-4	.	.	TRBV19	TGTGCCAGTAGTATAACGAACGCGGAAAAACTGTTTTTT	CASSITNAEKLFF
TRBJ2-7	TRBD2	.	TRBV28	TGTGCCAGCAGTTTTGGGCGGGGGGGGTCCTACGAGCAGTACTTC	CASSFGRGGSYEQYF
TRBJ2-6	.	few	TRBV7-9	TGTGCCAGCAGCTTACTGAGCTCTGGGGCCAACGTCCTGACTTTC	CASSLLSSGANVLTF
TRBJ1-5	TRBD1	.	TRBV19	TGTGCCAGTGTACAGGGGCTCGCGGGTCAGCCCCAGCATTTT	CASVQGLAGQPQHF
TRBJ1-5	TRBD1	.	TRBV6-6	TGTGCCAGCAGTCCCTCCGGGACAGGGCGCGGCAATCAGCCCCAGCATTTT	CASSPSGTGRGNQPQHF
TRBJ1-1	.	.	TRBV7-2	TGTGCCAGCAGCGTCCAGGGGTGGGACACTGAAGCTTTCTTT	CASSVQGWDTEAFF
TRBJ1-1	.	.	TRBV2	TGTGCCAGCCTAGTGAAACAGAACACTGAAGCTTTCTTT	CASLVKQNTEAFF
TRBJ2-2	.	.	TRBV6-5	TGTGCCAGCAGTTACTTACAGGGAGCGAACACCGGGGAGCTGTTTTTT	CASSYLQGANTGELFF
TRBJ2-7	TRBD2	.	TRBV9	TGTGCCAGCAGCCTCAGCGGGGGCGAAACTGGAGAGCAGTACTTC	CASSLSGGETGEQYF
TRBJ2-1	.	.	TRBV5-6	TGTGCCAGCAGCTTGGCCCGGAGACGACCCAACAATGAGCAGTTCTTC	CASSLARRRPNNEQFF
TRBJ2-1	TRBD2	.	TRBV28	TGTGCCAGCAGTAGCGGGGGGGCCAGTAATGAGCAGTTCTTC	CASSSGGASNEQFF
TRBJ1-1	TRBD1	.	TRBV11-3	TGTGCCAGCAGCGCACAGGGGGCAGAAATGAACACTGAAGCTTTCTTT	CASSAQGAEMNTEAFF
TRBJ2-2	.	.	TRBV5-1	TGCGCCAGCAGCTTGCTTCCGGGGTCTAACACCGGGGAGCTGTTTTTT	CASSLLPGSNTGELFF
TRBJ2-5	.	.	TRBV18	TGTGCCAGCTCACTGTCTCAAGAGACCCAGTACTTC	CASSLSQETQYF
TRBJ2-7	TRBD1	.	TRBV5-4	TGTGCCAGCAGCTTGGACCAGGGGGTCCGCGAGCAGTACTTC	CASSLDQGVREQYF
TRBJ1-2	.	.	TRBV5-4	TGTGCCAGCAGCTCCTACCAGCGGAACCCAGCGGGGGGCTACACCTTC	CASSSYQRNPAGGYTF
TRBJ2-5	TRBD2	few	TRBV7-2	TGTGCCAGCAGCCCAGGCATGGTAGCGGGGGGGCGGGAGACCCAGTACTTC	CASSPGMVAGGRETQYF